This TCR beta chain was identified in a study of blood T cell repertoires in COVID-19. Overall study: COVID-19 samples collected from the United States, Italy and Spain covered acute and convalescent phases. The analysed material was cDNA or gDNA that came from T cells, B-cell-depleted T cells, or PBMCs.

This CDR3 is built from 13 residues. V dropped 2 bases and J dropped 8; count of bases not matched to a gene: 3. CDR1 LGHDT and CDR2 YNNKEL come from the germline V gene (reference sequence). This clone was detected only once. Original processing methods: Reference gene primer amplification gave estimated nucleated cell counts. The assay was immunoSEQ multiplex PCR, and TCRdb's table has in-frame clones only and misses some. From that table come the V and J calls and clone size; the DNA was used to work out D and trimming. Among hundreds of thousands of clones listed, approximately 90% were seen once.

What was sequenced was peripheral blood. This chain connects TRBV3-1 (or the pseudogene TRBV3-2) to TRBJ1-3; TRBD1 aligns across 7 bases. The clonotype was recovered from a woman between 18 and 29 years old with acute or convalescent COVID-19. CDR3 in amino acids: CASSQYRGDTIYF. CDR3 coding DNA: TGTGCCAGCAGCCAATACAGGGGTGACACCATATATTTT.